The 4 T cell receptor beta chains below all came from one sample that was sequenced in a study of blood T cell repertoires in COVID-19. Only in-frame clones appear in the TCRdb table, and some are missing; sequencing was by immunoSEQ multiplex PCR. The sample carries 150,000 to 200,000 clones, more than 75% recorded once. The sequencing input was peripheral blood. All receptors come from a woman aged 70 to 79 with COVID-19, enrolled during active disease.

The J gene is TRBJ2-7, the V gene TRBV12-5; 8 bases align to TRBD1. The germline CDR1 and CDR2 sequences are LGHNT and FRNRAP. V shed 3 bases and J 0 bases; nucleotides not matched to a gene: 1. This CDR3 spans 14 amino acids. The CDR3 region is CASGFGTGSYEQYF. CDR3 nucleotides: TGTGCTAGTGGTTTCGGGACAGGCTCCTACGAGCAGTACTTC.

CDR3: CASSRGGNYGYTF. CDR3 sequence (DNA): TGTGCCAGCAGCAGGGGGGGAAACTATGGCTACACCTTC. The chain employs TRBV3-1 (or the pseudogene TRBV3-2) and TRBJ1-2, with D possibly TRBD1 on 6 matching bases. CDR3 length: 13 amino acids. V lost 5 bases to trimming and J lost 2 bases, with 9 bases between them. Germline lookup yields CDR1 LGHDT and CDR2 YNNKEL (reference sequence).

This clone was detected only once. The V call is TRBV19, the J call TRBJ2-1, with a weak D call TRBD1 (5 bases). Germline V gene data show CDR1 as LNHDA and CDR2 as SQIVND (reference sequence). CDR3 length equals 13 residues. The V and J ends lost 5 bases and 7 bases respectively, with 12 bases between them. The CDR3 DNA sequence: TGTGCCAGTAGTGAGACAGCGCTAAATGAGCAGTTCTTC. Amino acid sequence: CASSETALNEQFF.

The V and J genes are TRBV5-1 and TRBJ1-2, with 7 bases lining up with TRBD1. The germline gives CDR1 SGHRS, CDR2 YFSETQ. This CDR3 is built from 14 residues. The ends lost 0 bases at V and 4 bases at J; junction bases unmatched: 3. The CDR3 reads CASSLGQGVYGYTF. The DNA of the CDR3 is TGCGCCAGCAGCTTGGGTCAGGGGGTCTATGGCTACACCTTC.